The entry below describes one T cell receptor beta chain. Its antigen remains undetermined. No quality values exist for individual bases; no much larger clone is one base distant. Trimming removed 6 bases from V and 2 bases from J, leaving 16 bases between the germline ends. From cysteine to phenylalanine, the CDR3 is 15 amino acids long. Only CDR3 DNA remains: 45 bases, in frame from the first base. The germline V gene supplies CDR1 SNHLY and CDR2 FYNNEI. TCR repertoires of sorted CD4+ and CD8+ blood T cells from severe aplastic anemia patients and healthy subjects were deep-sequenced in the study. Ficoll-Paque density gradient centrifugation was used to isolate peripheral blood mononuclear cells. Before DNA extraction, CD4+ and CD8+ T cells were sorted by FACS or by magnetic beads. TCR beta VDJ combination and CDR3 sequence profiling used genomic DNA as the template. An Illumina HiSeq 2000 was used for TCR repertoire sequencing. The authors' pipeline ran thus. TRBV/TRBJ rearrangement plots, CDR3 size and DJ length profiles, and Simpson's diversity index were used to evaluate the repertoires. The most abundant DNA sequence in the deep sequencing data was taken as the immunodominant clone. CDR3 amino acid sequences were checked for sharing between subjects and were compared against published repertoires and the VDJdb database. TCRdb reprocessed the public reads (quality trimming at Q25 with fastp, clone calling with MiXCR) and kept in-frame beta chains. When rows share a CDR3 protein, they turn into one entry using the most common DNA and genes. None of the V and J calls come from the authors' own analysis; TCRdb made them. The sample includes about 130,000 distinct CDR3 sequences, with around 46% observed a single time. In total, the top ten clones hold 2.5% of the sample.

The data are from a study of CD8+CD57+ T cells in acquired aplastic anemia (dated by TCRdb to 2016 to 2018). Notes on the research overall: Extracted DNA from sorted CD4+ and CD8+ cells averaged around 3.5 ug, ranging from about 0.17 to 27.4 ug. For healthy donor samples, the average read count was approximately 10 million for CD4+ cells and 11 million to 13 million for CD8+ cells. The full study reports these points: About 28 CD8+ CDR3 sequences were found in both patients and controls but appeared to be highly expressed in patients and within the immunodominant clones of the patients. No significant difference in CD8+ Simpson's diversity was found between patients and healthy controls (P=0.060).

In this chain, TRBV2 is recombined with TRBJ1-1; D gene: possibly TRBD1, on 5 matching bases. The source material was sorted CD4+, CD8+, or CD8+CD57+ T cells (not recorded which) from PBMCs. This clonotype originated in a human donor in good health, serving as a control. The nucleotide sequence reads as follows: TGTGCCAGCAGAGTTCAAGCGGGGGACAACACTGAAGCTTTCTTT. Translated, it reads CASRVQAGDNTEAFF.